This T cell receptor beta chain came from a study of blood T cell repertoires in COVID-19. Study overall: Sample material is recorded as cDNA or gDNA derived from T cells, B-cell-depleted T cells, or PBMCs.

This CDR3 comprises 13 residues. Trimming stripped 3 bases from V and 1 base from J, with 6 bases between. The protocol was immunoSEQ multiplex PCR, while the TCRdb copy is restricted to in-frame clones and leaves out a portion. The sample yields 200,000 to 250,000 clones, around 81% seen once. The table lists this clone with a few counts. Other DNA sequences in this sample translate to the same CDR3. The clonotype was recovered from a human donor in a cohort sampled during active COVID-19. Sequencing used peripheral blood. The chain joins TRBV12-3 or TRBV12-4 to TRBJ1-1, with D perhaps matching TRBD1 (5 bases). The CDR3 DNA follows: TGTGCCAGCAGTTTGGGGCCGAACACTGAAGCTTTCTTT. Its translation: CASSLGPNTEAFF.